This passage covers 5 T cell receptor beta chains from one sample sequenced in a study of OX40 agonist ivuxolimab in advanced cancers. Some clones are missing from TCRdb's copy, which holds only in-frame ones; the method was immunoSEQ multiplex PCR. The sample records around 76,000 clones, 85% to 90% being singletons. Material: CD4+ or CD8+ T cells sorted from blood, obtained in a trial of the OX40 agonist ivuxolimab. The receptor source for this set is an adult with an advanced solid tumor such as melanoma, head and neck, liver or kidney cancer.

The chain has TRBV5-1 and TRBJ2-5, with 10 bases identical to TRBD1. The assigned J gene may be wrong: the sequence end matches TRBJ2-7 better. CDR1 SGHRS and CDR2 YFSETQ come from the germline V gene. The CDR3 extends over 14 amino acids. CDR3: CASSLGTGEYEQYF. The DNA of the CDR3 is TGCGCCAGCAGTTTAGGGACAGGGGAATACGAGCAGTACTTC.

This chain joins TRBV2 and TRBJ1-1; D unclear. The V gene lost 0 bases and the J gene lost 4 bases, with 6 bases spanning the gap. CDR1 and CDR2 from the germline V gene are SNHLY and FYNNEI. The CDR3 runs to 13 residues. The CDR3 coding sequence is TGTGCCAGCAGTGAAGCCGGAAGCACTGAAGCTTTCTTT. Encoded protein: CASSEAGSTEAFF.

The chain joins TRBV7-9 to TRBJ2-5; D perhaps matches TRBD2 (6 bases). The length of the CDR3 is 14 residues. Germline CDR1 reads SEHNR; CDR2 reads FQNEAQ (reference sequence). The ends were cut back, 5 bases at V and 1 base at J, with 11 bases in the middle. This chain's CDR3 is CASSQVGGQETQYF. The CDR3 coding sequence is TGTGCCAGCAGCCAAGTGGGGGGCCAAGAGACCCAGTACTTC.

V gene TRBV4-2 combines with J gene TRBJ2-3; no clear D gene. This CDR3 is built from 15 residues. The V gene's germline CDR1 is LGHNA and CDR2 YNFKEQ. The germline V and J ends were trimmed by 4 bases and 4 bases, with 15 bases remaining between them. The CDR3 sequence: CASSRSPGQADTQYF. The CDR3 DNA reads TGTGCCAGCAGCCGGAGCCCCGGGCAAGCAGATACGCAGTATTTT.

The chain couples TRBV15 to TRBJ1-5; the D is unclear. The CDR3 totals 15 residues. Germline V CDR1 and CDR2: LNHNV, YYDKDF (reference sequence). The ends were cut back, 0 bases at V and 0 bases at J, with 6 bases in the middle. Here the CDR3 reads CATSRDRDSNQPQHF. CDR3 in DNA: TGTGCCACCAGCAGAGATCGGGATAGCAATCAGCCCCAGCATTTT.